The clone carrying this TCR beta chain was seen only a few times. CDR3 length equals 16 residues. Germline V gives CDR1 SGHVS, CDR2 FQNEAQ. With 6 bases removed from V and 0 bases from J, the gap between germline ends came to 15 bases. Source study methods: It was from reference gene primer amplification that nucleated cell counts were estimated. Only in-frame clones appear in the TCRdb table, and some are missing; sequencing was by immunoSEQ multiplex PCR. V, J and clone size were drawn from that table, and D and trimming were deduced from the DNA. The sample has about 26,000 clones; about 71% are singletons. The entry originates in a study of blood T cell repertoires in COVID-19. Background on the study: Samples came from the United States, Italy and Spain, spanning acute and convalescent COVID-19. Nucleic acid was either cDNA or gDNA, and it came from T cells, B-cell-depleted T cells, or PBMCs.

This receptor was identified in a man aged 60-69 years with active or convalescent COVID-19. This chain joins TRBV7-8 and TRBJ1-5; perhaps TRBD1 as D (6 bases). Sequencing input: peripheral blood. The CDR3 DNA follows: TGTGCCAGCAGTCCACAGGGCGCCCATAGCAATCAGCCCCAGCATTTT. It encodes CASSPQGAHSNQPQHF.